Presented here are 32 T cell receptor beta chains from one specimen sequenced in a study of T-cell reconstitution after alpha-beta-depleted transplantation in children (dated by TCRdb to about 2016). The intended sense of this specimen's treatment or condition label: allogeneic hematopoietic cell transplantation with graft depleted of TCRalphabeta T cells and CD19 B cells. The library was obtained by PCR. The data were produced on an Illumina HiSeq 2500. To normalize quantification of the TCRbeta repertoire, the TCR libraries were built with molecular barcoding that relied on unique molecular identifiers. TCRdb ran its own pipeline on the public reads, namely fastp trimming at Q25 and MiXCR clone calling, and kept in-frame beta chains. All rows with the same CDR3 protein become a single entry with the most common DNA and genes. This sample holds roughly 250,000 distinct CDR3 sequences; less than 9% were observed only once. The ten largest make up about 6.4% of the sample.

The material was PBMCs, mostly from graft donor cells, obtained 180 days after TCRalphabeta/CD19-depleted stem cell transplant. The source of these receptors is a male patient aged 10 to 17 who had a stem cell transplant for acute lymphoblastic leukemia, so the T cells may come from the graft donor.

The V call is TRBV20-1, the J call TRBJ1-3; D unresolved. The CDR3 contains 12 residues. CDR1 is DFQATT, CDR2 SNEGSKA, per germline (reference sequence). V lost 0 bases and J lost 8, with 8 bases in between. CDR3 residues: CSAREARDTIYF. In DNA, the CDR3 is TGCAGTGCTAGAGAGGCTAGGGACACCATATATTTT.

This clonotype was seen once. A much larger clonotype is one base distant, so this may be a read error. The rearrangement links TRBV6-2 or TRBV6-3 to TRBJ1-5; D is uncertain. CDR1 and CDR2 (germline): MNHEY, SVGEGT. This CDR3 region has 15 residues. V was pared by 2 bases and J by 7 bases, with 15 bases between. The CDR3 DNA follows: TGTGCCAGCAGTTACGGGGAGTCCGCTCCACAGCCCCAGCATTTT. Translating gives CASSYGESAPQPQHF.

Many counts were recorded for this clonotype. The genes are TRBV28 and TRBJ2-7, with 14 bases aligning to TRBD2. V trimming: 8 bases; J trimming: 2 bases; junction bases outside the gene matches: 8. The germline V gene encodes CDR1 MDHEN and CDR2 SYDVKM. This CDR3 has 16 amino acids. Written as DNA, the CDR3 is TGTGCCAGCTCCCCGGGACTAGCGGGAGTGGCCTACGAGCAGTACTTC. Translated, it gives CASSPGLAGVAYEQYF.

This clonotype occurred many times. This chain uses TRBV20-1 with TRBJ2-3; D remains unclear. In germline, CDR1 is DFQATT, CDR2 SNEGSKA (reference sequence). The V gene lost 6 bases and the J gene lost 1 base, with 11 bases spanning the gap. This CDR3 contains 13 residues. In nucleotides, the CDR3 is TGCAGTGCCCCAATCAGCGGCACAGATACGCAGTATTTT. Its protein product is CSAPISGTDTQYF.

Concerning this clonotype: A read error may be the cause here, since a much bigger clone is one base away. This chain's CDR3 is CASSVRGGHVADTQYF. Written as DNA, the CDR3 is TGTGCCAGCAGCGTGCGGGGGGGCCATGTCGCAGATACGCAGTATTTT. The chain recombines TRBV9 with TRBJ2-3; TRBD2 agrees at 9 bases. Germline values: CDR1 SGDLS, CDR2 YYNGEE. V trimming: 2 bases; J trimming: 4 bases; junction bases outside the gene matches: 8. The CDR3 contains 16 residues.

In the case of this clonotype: This may stem from a read error, because a much larger clone lies one nucleotide away. This chain joins TRBV19 and TRBJ2-1, with D perhaps matching TRBD2 (6 bases). The germline V gene has CDR1 LNHDA and CDR2 SQIVND (reference sequence). CDR3 length equals 14 residues. In DNA form, the CDR3 reads TGTGCCAGTAAGGGACTCGGGGCGTACAATGACCAGTTCTTC. It is translated as CASKGLGAYNDQFF.

This clonotype was recorded at least ten times. The rearrangement links TRBV4-2 to TRBJ1-2; 8 bases map to TRBD1. The CDR3 loop spans 11 amino acids. From germline, CDR1 is LGHNA and CDR2 YNFKEQ. The V segment lost 8 bases and the J segment 7 bases; nucleotides outside the gene matches: 3. The CDR3 DNA follows: TGTGCCAGCGGCGACAGGGGTGGCTACACCTTC. Its translation: CASGDRGGYTF.

This clonotype was detected many times. The genes are TRBV4-1 and TRBJ2-2; D ambiguous. The CDR3 loop spans 15 amino acids. Germline loops: CDR1 MGHRA, CDR2 YSYEKL. The V end lost 0 bases, the J end lost 6 bases, and 11 bases lay between the germline ends. The CDR3 DNA reads as TGCGCCAGCAGCCAAGACAGTGGGAATGCCGGGGAGCTGTTTTTT. Its protein is CASSQDSGNAGELFF.

This clonotype came up a few times. The CDR3 region has the DNA TGTGCCAGCAGTGAAGCGCGGGGACTAGCGTACTACGAGCAGTACTTC. This translates into CASSEARGLAYYEQYF. The chain has TRBV6-1 and TRBJ2-7; 10 bases fit TRBD2. CDR1 is MNHNS, CDR2 SASEGT, per germline. This CDR3 spans 16 amino acids. Germline trimming cut 0 bases from V and 3 bases from J; bases unmatched to any gene: 5.

This clonotype was recorded at least ten times. One end of the junction varies from germline; a read error may be responsible. This chain uses TRBV7-7 with TRBJ2-2; D is undetermined. Germline values: CDR1 SSHAT, CDR2 FNYEAQ (reference sequence). The CDR3 is made up of 14 amino acids. The CDR3 DNA reads as TGTGCTAGCATGTCCGGAGCGAACACCGGGGAGCTGTTTTTT. Translation gives CASMSGANTGELFF.

This clonotype was seen at least ten times. The chain joins TRBV19 to TRBJ2-3, with TRBD1 matching over 8 bases. The CDR3 contains 14 residues. Germline loops: CDR1 LNHDA, CDR2 SQIVND (reference sequence). V lost 6 bases to trimming and J lost 0 bases; unmatched junction nucleotides: 2. Here the CDR3 reads CASRQGASTDTQYF. CDR3 coding DNA: TGTGCCAGTAGGCAGGGGGCTAGCACAGATACGCAGTATTTT. Combining the CDR3 with reference TRBV19 and TRBJ2-3 gives the whole variable domain DGGITQSPKYLFRKEGQNVTLSCEQNLNHDAMYWYRQDPGQGLRLIYYSQIVNDFQKGDIAEGYSVSREKKESFPLTVTSAQKNPTAFYLCASRQGASTDTQYFGPGTRLTVL.

Ten or more counts support this clonotype. CDR3 region: CSAPDRREQFF. CDR3 DNA: TGCAGTGCGCCAGACAGGAGGGAGCAGTTCTTC. The rearrangement joins TRBV20-1 to TRBJ2-1, with TRBD1 as a possible D gene (6 bases). The CDR3 length is 11 residues. Trimming cost V 6 bases and J 10 bases, with 13 bases left between them. Germline CDR1 and CDR2: DFQATT and SNEGSKA (reference sequence).

For this clonotype: This could be a read error, since a much larger clone is one nucleotide away. The V and J genes are TRBV27 and TRBJ1-2, with D tentatively TRBD1 (5 bases). The CDR3 has 14 amino acids. The V end lost 3 bases, the J end lost 4 bases, and 12 bases lay between the germline ends. Germline V gives CDR1 MNHEY, CDR2 SMNVEV (reference sequence). CDR3: CASSFRGDCYGYTF. The CDR3 coding sequence is TGTGCCAGCAGTTTTCGAGGGGACTGCTATGGCTACACCTTC.

This clonotype was recorded many times. The chain combines TRBV20-1 with TRBJ1-1; tentative D call: TRBD1 (6 bases). CDR1 is DFQATT, CDR2 SNEGSKA, per germline (reference sequence). V lost 2 bases and J lost 4, with 17 bases in between. The CDR3 totals 15 residues. DNA of the CDR3: TGCAGTGCTAGACCAGTCGGGGGGCTAGGCACTGAAGCTTTCTTT. This gives the protein CSARPVGGLGTEAFF.

This clonotype showed up just a few times. CDR3 sequence: CASSGQPLNIQYF. CDR3 bases: TGTGCCAGCAGCGGACAGCCCTTAAACATTCAGTACTTC. V usage is TRBV28 and J usage is TRBJ2-4, with a tentative D call TRBD1 (6 bases). In germline, CDR1 is MDHEN, CDR2 SYDVKM. Trimming stripped 6 bases from V and 6 bases from J, with 12 bases between. CDR3 length: 13 amino acids.

This clonotype was seen repeatedly, ten times or more. V usage is TRBV6-5 and J usage is TRBJ1-5; D gene uncertain. The V and J ends lost 2 bases and 3 bases respectively, with 8 bases between them. CDR1 is MNHEY and CDR2 is SVGAGI in the germline V gene. The CDR3 length is 14 residues. CDR3 protein: CASSYKGYNQPQHF. Here the CDR3 DNA reads TGTGCCAGCAGTTACAAGGGATACAATCAGCCCCAGCATTTT.

This clonotype was counted at least ten times. The chain uses TRBV25-1 and TRBJ2-1; no definite D call. Germline V gene lookup returns CDR1 MGHDK and CDR2 SYGVNS. V lost 1 base to trimming and J lost 15 bases, with 10 bases between them. The CDR3 loop spans 11 amino acids. The CDR3 nucleotides are TGTGCCAGCAGTGAATTCCCAAGTCCGTTCTTC. Translating it yields CASSEFPSPFF. Full variable domain (remainder filled in from reference TRBV25-1 and TRBJ2-1): EADIYQTPRYLVIGTGKKITLECSQTMGHDKMYWYQQDPGMELHLIHYSYGVNSTEKGDLSSESTVSRIRTEHFPLTLESARPSHTSQYLCASSEFPSPFFGPGTRLTVL.

In its sample, this clonotype was seen many times. The chain recombines TRBV29-1 with TRBJ1-2; a possible D gene is TRBD1 (5 bases). Trimming pared 3 bases from V and 4 bases from J, leaving 24 bases between. Germline CDR1 reads SQVTM; CDR2 reads ANQGSEA. The length of the CDR3 is 17 residues. The DNA of the CDR3 is TGCAGCGTTGATACTAAACCGAGGAGGGGCGCCGGCTATGGCTACACCTTC. Translating it yields CSVDTKPRRGAGYGYTF. Complete variable domain (other parts from reference TRBV29-1 and TRBJ1-2): SAVISQKPSRDICQRGTSLTIQCQVDSQVTMMFWYRQQPGQSLTLIATANQGSEATYESGFVIDKFPISRPNLTFSTLTVSNMSPEDSSIYLCSVDTKPRRGAGYGYTFGSGTRLTVV.

Many counts were recorded for this clonotype. The chain recombines TRBV10-3 with TRBJ2-7; TRBD1 agrees at 8 bases. The CDR3 is made up of 14 amino acids. Trimming cost V 10 bases and J 7 bases; bases outside gene matches: 15. CDR1 is ENHRY and CDR2 is SYGVKD in the germline V gene. CDR3 bases: TGTGCCAGCAGGCCGGGACAGGAGCCTGAGGAGCAGTACTTC. Its protein is CASRPGQEPEEQYF.

V is TRBV4-1 and J is TRBJ1-5; D possibly corresponds to TRBD1 (5 bases). Per germline, CDR1 MGHRA and CDR2 YSYEKL. V was shortened by 0 bases and J by 4 bases, with 16 bases between the two germline ends. The CDR3 is 17 amino acids. The DNA of the CDR3 is TGCGCCAGCAGCCAAGACCCGGGGAGAGCAGGGAATCAGCCCCAGCATTTT. Protein product: CASSQDPGRAGNQPQHF.

This clonotype was observed many times. CDR3 DNA: TGCGCCAGCAGCAAAACTAGCGGAACTAGCACAGATACGCAGTATTTT. Protein product: CASSKTSGTSTDTQYF. The chain joins TRBV5-1 to TRBJ2-3; 8 bases are a match to TRBD2. CDR3 length: 16 residues. Germline V gene lookup returns CDR1 SGHRS and CDR2 YFSETQ. V shed 4 bases, J shed 0 bases, and the junction held 7 bases outside the gene matches.

This clonotype was counted ten times or more. The chain has TRBV28 and TRBJ2-1, with 9 nucleotides matching TRBD2. V dropped 5 bases and J dropped 5; count of bases not matched to a gene: 7. The CDR3 has 15 residues. Germline CDR1 and CDR2: MDHEN and SYDVKM. The CDR3 loop is CASSLPGLAHNEQFF. The DNA of the CDR3 is TGTGCCAGCAGTCTTCCGGGACTAGCCCACAATGAGCAGTTCTTC.

On this clonotype: Given a much more abundant clone one base away, this may be a read error. The chain couples TRBV9 to TRBJ2-3; 9 bases are shared with TRBD1. Germline CDR1 and CDR2: SGDLS and YYNGEE. This CDR3 spans 15 amino acids. V shed 3 bases and J 3 bases; nucleotides not matched to a gene: 5. The CDR3 DNA is TGTGCCAGCAGCGCATGGACAGGGGAGACAGATACGCAGTATTTT. The encoded protein is CASSAWTGETDTQYF.

Many counts were recorded for this clonotype. The V gene is TRBV28, the J gene TRBJ1-1, with TRBD1 as a possible D gene (5 bases). This CDR3 has 15 residues. Between the trimmed V and J ends, which lost 8 bases and 0 bases, there was a span of 16 bases. Germline-derived CDR1 and CDR2 are MDHEN and SYDVKM. This CDR3 reads CASVTGGGMNTEAFF. The CDR3 DNA reads as TGTGCCAGCGTTACGGGGGGAGGGATGAACACTGAAGCTTTCTTT.

Worth noting for this clonotype: This may be a read error, as it is one base from a much larger clone. The V gene is TRBV20-1, the J gene TRBJ2-5; TRBD2 matches 8 bases. The CDR3 has 14 residues. Germline values: CDR1 DFQATT, CDR2 SNEGSKA (reference sequence). The CDR3: CSALRPGGFETRYF. The CDR3 region has the DNA TGCAGTGCTTTAAGACCGGGAGGGTTTGAGACCCGGTACTTC.

This clonotype was detected ten times or more. This rearrangement joins TRBV19 to TRBJ2-1; TRBD1 is a possible D gene (6 bases). The CDR3 contains 14 residues. The ends were cut back, 5 bases at V and 10 bases at J, with 18 bases in the middle. Per germline, CDR1 LNHDA and CDR2 SQIVND (reference sequence). This chain's CDR3 is CASSPPHRVGEQFF. CDR3 nucleotides: TGTGCCAGTAGTCCCCCACACAGGGTAGGCGAGCAGTTCTTC.

This clonotype appeared many times. The gene calls are TRBV7-2 and TRBJ1-1, with D unclear. The CDR3 contains 17 residues. Trimming cost V 1 base and J 0 bases, with 15 bases left between them. Germline V gene lookup returns CDR1 SGHTA and CDR2 FQGNSA. The CDR3 protein is CASSLVMGLTMNTEAFF. The CDR3 DNA is TGTGCCAGCAGCTTAGTAATGGGCCTCACTATGAACACTGAAGCTTTCTTT.

Only a few counts were recorded for this clonotype. This rearrangement joins TRBV4-3 to TRBJ2-5; 8 bases are shared with TRBD2. CDR1 and CDR2 from the germline V gene are LGHNA and YSLEER. The CDR3 spans 15 residues. V lost 0 bases, J lost 5 bases, and 5 bases stayed unmatched. The CDR3 loop reads CASSQDPGGPETQYF. As DNA, the CDR3 is TGCGCCAGCAGCCAAGATCCGGGGGGGCCTGAGACCCAGTACTTC.

This clonotype appeared many times. This sequence joins TRBV5-1 and TRBJ1-5, with D possibly TRBD1 on 6 matching bases. CDR3 length: 14 amino acids. Germline-derived CDR1 and CDR2 are SGHRS and YFSETQ. Trimming pared 1 base from V and 4 bases from J, leaving 9 bases between. CDR3 sequence (DNA): TGCGCCAGCAGCTTGTCGGGGGCAAATCAGCCCCAGCATTTT. Protein: CASSLSGANQPQHF. The variable domain in full, completed from reference TRBV5-1 and TRBJ1-5, reads KAGVTQTPRYLIKTRGQQVTLSCSPISGHRSVSWYQQTPGQGLQFLFEYFSETQRNKGNFPGRFSGRQFSNSRSEMNVSTLELGDSALYLCASSLSGANQPQHFGDGTRLSIL.

The table lists this clonotype with many counts. J is TRBJ2-5 and V is TRBV28; D possibly matches TRBD1 or TRBD2 (6 bases each). The V gene lost 4 bases and the J gene lost 4 bases, with 19 bases spanning the gap. Looked up from germline, CDR1 is MDHEN and CDR2 is SYDVKM. The CDR3 has 16 amino acids. The CDR3 DNA sequence: TGTGCCAGCAGTTACCCCGCGGGACAAGGCGGAGAGACCCAGTACTTC. Amino acids: CASSYPAGQGGETQYF.

The V and J genes are TRBV6-1 and TRBJ2-1; D is possibly TRBD2 (6 bases). Germline V CDR1 and CDR2: MNHNS, SASEGT. Trimming cost V 3 bases and J 3 bases, with 6 bases left between them. The CDR3 covers 13 residues. In DNA form, the CDR3 reads TGTGCCAGCAGTGAGGACTACTACAATGAGCAGTTCTTC. It codes for CASSEDYYNEQFF.

In this sample, this clonotype turned up many times. The J gene is TRBJ1-5, the V gene TRBV7-2; perhaps TRBD1 as D (5 bases). The CDR3 covers 14 residues. Trimming took 6 bases from V and 3 from J, leaving 12 bases between them. CDR1 and CDR2 (germline): SGHTA, FQGNSA. Here the CDR3 DNA reads TGTGCCAGCAGTCCAAGACAGCTCAATCAGCCCCAGCATTTT. Its protein product is CASSPRQLNQPQHF.